The T cell receptor (beta chain) described here comes from a study of shared clonotypes between healthy human individuals. To note about this clone: The antigen is unknown.

The table came from immunoSEQ multiplex PCR; TCRdb's copy has only in-frame clones and leaves some out. The table lists 800,000 to 1,200,000 clones, approximately 78% of them singletons. Study conclusions and caveats: Clonotype sharing across a handful of donors was observed for around 5.1% of naive CD4 clonotypes.

CDR1 and CDR2 from the germline V gene are ENHRY and SYGVKD. Trimming left V 3 bases short and J 5 bases short, with 16 bases between. The length of the CDR3 is 15 residues. The specimen was memory CD4+ T cells from PBMCs. The subset was: CD45RA-negative fraction. The chain combines TRBV10-3 with TRBJ1-2, with D possibly being TRBD1 (5 bases). This sequence originates from a man aged 18 to 30 in good health. Some clones in this sample may be carry-over from other donors' samples. The CDR3 sequence: CAISESQGSLYGYTF. In nucleotides, the CDR3 is TGTGCCATCAGTGAATCTCAGGGCAGCCTGTATGGCTACACCTTC.